This TCR beta chain was profiled in a study of shared clonotypes between healthy human individuals. Study-wide findings and caveats: Shared across a handful of donors were 4% to 6% of the naive CD4 clonotypes.

In regard to this clone: Its antigen remains unknown.

Generated by immunoSEQ multiplex PCR, the TCRdb table keeps only in-frame clones and is missing some. The profile covers about a million clones, with approximately 72% appearing a single time and about 1.4% taken by the ten largest. Germline values: CDR1 SGHTA, CDR2 FQGNSA. Trimming at V came to 5 bases and at J to 1 base, leaving 2 bases not matched to a gene. The CDR3 loop spans 15 amino acids. V gene TRBV7-2 combines with J gene TRBJ2-3, with 11 bases aligning to TRBD1. The sample taken for sequencing was memory CD4+ T cells sorted from blood. Subset defined: CD45RA-negative fraction. This TCR was recovered from a man between 18 and 35 years old in good health. The CDR3 sequence: CASSPGQGGTDTQYF. The CDR3 nucleotides are TGTGCCAGCAGCCCGGGACAGGGGGGCACAGATACGCAGTATTTT.